The 21 T cell receptor beta chains presented below share a single source sample, sequenced in a study of graft-versus-host responses after intestinal transplantation (dated by TCRdb to about 2021). The sample's time point label is to be understood as: cells obtained before transplantation from donor or recipient. Libraries were prepared through the immunoSEQ multiplex PCR assay. In TCRdb, the immuneACCESS table is reduced to in-frame sequences with V and J assigned. These tables do not hold every clone; where another copy was compared, an unresolved V gene accounts for under half, and the others remain unexplained. Recorded for this sample are some 110,000 clones; roughly 90% of them occurred a single time. The biggest ten clones account for approximately 0.97% of the sample. What these receptors recognize is not known. This specimen was unstimulated CD4+ T cells sorted from spleen or lymph node cells, taken before intestinal transplant. The receptors here all came from a human donor who received an intestinal transplant.

The J gene is TRBJ2-1, the V gene TRBV5-6, with TRBD2 identical over 9 bases. With V trimmed by 1 base and J by 8 bases, 7 bases remained unmatched. CDR3 length: 15 residues. Germline lookup yields CDR1 SGHDT and CDR2 YYEEEE. The DNA of the CDR3 is TGTGCCAGCAGCTTGTCGGCGGGGGGGCTCGATGAGCAGTTCTTC. It translates to CASSLSAGGLDEQFF.

The chain uses TRBV29-1 and TRBJ2-3; TRBD2 matches 9 bases. The CDR3 has 17 amino acids. V lost 4 bases, J lost 2 bases, and 13 bases stayed unmatched. Germline-derived CDR1 and CDR2 are SQVTM and ANQGSEA. In nucleotides, the CDR3 is TGCAGCGTTGGGGGGGTATCTAGCGGGAAACCCACAGATACGCAGTATTTT. It yields the protein CSVGGVSSGKPTDTQYF.

V usage is TRBV2 and J usage is TRBJ1-1, with D possibly matching TRBD1 (6 bases). Trimming left V 3 bases short and J 0 bases short, with 8 bases between. The CDR3 is 14 amino acids. Germline values: CDR1 SNHLY, CDR2 FYNNEI. As DNA, the CDR3 is TGTGCCAGCAGTGATGCAGGGGTGAACACTGAAGCTTTCTTT. As protein: CASSDAGVNTEAFF.

This chain joins TRBV28 and TRBJ1-2; 7 bases match TRBD1. CDR1 and CDR2 from the germline V gene are MDHEN and SYDVKM. The CDR3 sequence is 12 residues long. The ends lost 8 bases at V and 4 bases at J; junction bases unmatched: 4. The CDR3 loop is CASAEGAYGYTF. The CDR3 DNA reads TGTGCCAGCGCCGAGGGGGCCTATGGCTACACCTTC.

The chain links TRBV5-1 to TRBJ2-5, with D possibly being TRBD1 or TRBD2 (5 bases each). V lost 0 bases to trimming and J lost 0 bases, with 6 bases between them. This CDR3 spans 14 amino acids. The germline V gene has CDR1 SGHRS and CDR2 YFSETQ. CDR3 nucleotides: TGCGCCAGCAGCTTGGGGGACCACCAAGAGACCCAGTACTTC. Protein: CASSLGDHQETQYF.

CDR3 nucleotide sequence: TGTGCCAGCAGCCGCATAGGACAGGGGAATTCACCCCTCCACTTT. Amino acids: CASSRIGQGNSPLHF. The chain has TRBV5-4 and TRBJ1-6, with 9 positions matching TRBD1. Germline V gene data show CDR1 as SGHNT and CDR2 as YYREEE (reference sequence). Losses at the gene ends were 4 bases for V and 7 bases for J; bases not matched to a gene: 6. The CDR3 loop spans 15 amino acids.

The genes are TRBV10-3 and TRBJ1-2; D uncertain. The germline V gene has CDR1 ENHRY and CDR2 SYGVKD. The length of the CDR3 is 14 residues. V was cut by 4 bases and J by 8 bases, with 17 bases left in between. As DNA, the CDR3 is TGTGCCATCAGTGTGGAGGGCTCGCTTAGGGGCTACACCTTC. Its protein is CAISVEGSLRGYTF.

The chain has TRBV19 and TRBJ1-4, with D possibly being TRBD1 (6 bases). Germline assignment: CDR1 LNHDA and CDR2 SQIVND (reference sequence). Trimming shortened V by 3 bases and J by 2 bases, and 10 bases separated the two germline ends. CDR3 size: 15 residues. This CDR3 reads CASSMGGATNEKLFF. CDR3 nucleotides: TGTGCCAGTAGTATGGGGGGGGCCACTAATGAAAAACTGTTTTTT. The full variable domain, in which reference TRBV19 and TRBJ1-4 provide the parts outside the CDR3, is DGGITQSPKYLFRKEGQNVTLSCEQNLNHDAMYWYRQDPGQGLRLIYYSQIVNDFQKGDIAEGYSVSREKKESFPLTVTSAQKNPTAFYLCASSMGGATNEKLFFGSGTQLSVL.

This chain uses TRBV5-6 with TRBJ2-7, with unresolved D. Trimming stripped 6 bases from V and 2 bases from J, with 15 bases between. The CDR3 has 14 residues. Looked up from germline, CDR1 is SGHDT and CDR2 is YYEEEE. The CDR3 coding sequence is TGTGCCAGCACACGAGGCTTTCTCCCCTACGAGCAGTACTTC. Residues: CASTRGFLPYEQYF.

This CDR3 is CASSRDRRYEQYF. The CDR3 nucleotides are TGTGCCAGCAGCCGGGACAGGCGCTACGAGCAGTACTTC. V and J are TRBV11-2 and TRBJ2-7, with TRBD1 matching 8 bases. Germline loops: CDR1 SGHAT, CDR2 FQNNGV. J gave up 3 bases and V 5 bases, and 3 bases lay outside the gene matches. This CDR3 contains 13 residues.

The rearrangement links TRBV5-1 to TRBJ2-5; D may be TRBD2 (6 bases). The length of the CDR3 is 15 residues. CDR1 is SGHRS and CDR2 is YFSETQ in the germline V gene. Trimming removed 4 bases at V and 5 bases at J, with 18 bases between. Here the CDR3 reads CASSRQQSEGETQYF. The CDR3 DNA is TGCGCCAGCAGCCGCCAACAGTCGGAGGGGGAGACCCAGTACTTC.

The V gene is TRBV7-9, the J gene TRBJ2-7; D not certain. Per the germline V gene, CDR1 is SEHNR and CDR2 is FQNEAQ (reference sequence). CDR3 length: 16 residues. With 1 base removed from V and 0 bases from J, the gap between germline ends came to 13 bases. The CDR3 is CASSLGLGISSYEQYF. CDR3 nucleotide sequence: TGTGCCAGCAGCTTAGGACTCGGAATTAGCTCCTACGAGCAGTACTTC.

The rearrangement uses TRBV5-1 and TRBJ2-3, with TRBD1 matching 8 bases. Losses at the gene ends were 8 bases for V and 6 bases for J; bases not matched to a gene: 14. CDR1 SGHRS and CDR2 YFSETQ come from the germline V gene. The CDR3 runs 15 residues. CDR3 DNA sequence: TGCGCCAGTCGGACCTACAGGGGGAAGGTGGATACGCAGTATTTT. It encodes CASRTYRGKVDTQYF. The whole variable domain, remainder taken from reference TRBV5-1 and TRBJ2-3, is KAGVTQTPRYLIKTRGQQVTLSCSPISGHRSVSWYQQTPGQGLQFLFEYFSETQRNKGNFPGRFSGRQFSNSRSEMNVSTLELGDSALYLCASRTYRGKVDTQYFGPGTRLTVL.

The chain joins TRBV25-1 to TRBJ1-2, with D maybe TRBD1 (5 bases). The length of the CDR3 is 15 residues. V lost 4 bases, J lost 2 bases, and 14 bases lay in between. Germline V CDR1 and CDR2: MGHDK, SYGVNS. In nucleotides, the CDR3 is TGTGCCAGCAGTGCCACTGCGGGGGACAACTATGGCTACACCTTC. Protein product: CASSATAGDNYGYTF.

The chain employs TRBV29-1 and TRBJ1-2; D not resolved. V lost 1 base, J lost 7 bases, and 7 bases lay in between. Per germline, CDR1 SQVTM and CDR2 ANQGSEA. CDR3 length: 11 amino acids. CDR3 region: CSVEGGVGYTF. Written as DNA, the CDR3 is TGCAGCGTTGAAGGCGGGGTTGGCTACACCTTC.

The chain links TRBV7-3 to TRBJ1-4, with 7 positions matching TRBD1. The CDR3 spans 16 residues. Trimming took 5 bases from V and 3 from J; bases not matched to a gene: 9. Per germline, CDR1 SGHTA and CDR2 FQGTGA. In DNA form, the CDR3 reads TGTGCCAGCAGCCGGACAGGCGATGTAGCTAATGAAAAACTGTTTTTT. This encodes CASSRTGDVANEKLFF.

The J gene is TRBJ1-5, the V gene TRBV6-5, with D maybe TRBD1 (5 bases). The germline V gene encodes CDR1 MNHEY and CDR2 SVGAGI. The CDR3 runs to 15 residues. Trimming took 3 bases from V and 0 from J, leaving 9 bases between them. The CDR3: CASSYWGDSNQPQHF. In nucleotides, the CDR3 is TGTGCCAGCAGTTATTGGGGGGATAGCAATCAGCCCCAGCATTTT.

The chain is built from TRBV12-5 and TRBJ1-1; 8 bases match TRBD1. The CDR3 spans 14 residues. Germline V gene sequence: CDR1 LGHNT, CDR2 FRNRAP. V shed 6 bases, J shed 7 bases, and the junction held 10 bases outside the gene matches. This CDR3 is CASGTGQGIGEAFF. Written as DNA, the CDR3 is TGTGCTAGTGGGACTGGACAGGGCATCGGTGAAGCTTTCTTT.

With regard to this clone: Within the sample, other DNA sequences also encode this same CDR3. The rearrangement uses TRBV23-1 and TRBJ1-1; D unresolved. TRBV23-1 has ORF status, its function being uncertain. The CDR3 consists of 12 residues. V shed 3 bases and J shed 1 base, with 3 bases lying between them. The CDR3 sequence: CASSHRNTEAFF. The CDR3 DNA sequence: TGCGCCAGCAGTCATAGGAACACTGAAGCTTTCTTT.

The rearrangement links TRBV5-4 to TRBJ1-1; D unclear. The V end was cut by 0 bases, the J end by 1 base, with 10 bases between. The CDR3 covers 15 residues. Germline lookup yields CDR1 SGHNT and CDR2 YYREEE (reference sequence). As DNA, the CDR3 is TGTGCCAGCAGCTTGGGAGCCGAGGCGAACACTGAAGCTTTCTTT. Its protein product is CASSLGAEANTEAFF.

This clone appeared a single time. The V call is TRBV21-1, the J call TRBJ2-3; the table's D call, TRBD2, has no DNA check behind it. TRBV21-1 is labeled a pseudogene. The CDR3 has 16 amino acids. CDR3 sequence: CASSPRPGLGYDTQYF. CDR3 nucleotides: TGTGCCAGCAGCCCCCGTCCGGGACTAGGCTACGATACGCAGTATTTT.